Each of the 14 T cell receptor beta chains below was sequenced from the same sample in a study of T cells in women clearing cervical HPV infection. Some clones are missing from TCRdb's copy, which holds only in-frame ones; the method was immunoSEQ multiplex PCR. Its table records around 17,000 clones. The specimen was blood buffy coat. The receptors shown here come from a woman aged 18-70 years with a cervical HPV16 infection that either progressed to CIN3+ or cleared (not recorded which).

About this clone: The read halts 3 residues ahead of the CDR3 end, with the missing end drawn from the germline J gene. V usage is TRBV11-3 and J usage is TRBJ2-3, with unresolved D. This CDR3 is 11 amino acids long. V lost 3 bases, J lost 5 bases, and 3 bases lay in between. Germline assignment: CDR1 SGHNT and CDR2 YENEEA. The chain's CDR3 is CASSLRDTQYF. CDR3 bases read: TGTGCCAGCAGCTTGCGAGATACG.

Concerning this clone: The read ends 3 residues before the CDR3 terminus; that terminus is restored from the germline J gene. The genes are TRBV5-6 and TRBJ1-5; D gene unclear. From germline, CDR1 is SGHDT and CDR2 YYEEEE. The CDR3 extends over 14 amino acids. The V gene lost 1 base and the J gene lost 3 bases, with 8 bases spanning the gap. The DNA read from the CDR3 is TGTGCCAGCAGCTTGATGGCTTACAATCAGCCC. This translates into CASSLMAYNQP. The entire CDR3 sequence reads CASSLMAYNQPQHF.

On this clone: The CDR3 end is not reached by the read, which stops 3 residues before it; the germline J gene fills it in. The chain has TRBV7-2 and TRBJ2-1, with 9 bases identical to TRBD1. Germline V gives CDR1 SGHTA, CDR2 FQGNSA. This CDR3 comprises 15 residues. J lost 9 bases, V lost 5 bases, and 11 bases had no gene match. CDR3 residues: CASSRGKQGAGEQFF. The DNA read from the CDR3 is TGTGCCAGCAGCCGCGGGAAACAGGGGGCAGGTGAG.

CDR3 in amino acids: CASRTSGVNTEAFF. Incomplete CDR3 DNA: TGTGCCAGTAGGACCTCCGGGGTGAACACTGAA. The chain has TRBV2 and TRBJ1-1; D remains unclear. Read coverage stops 3 residues before the CDR3 terminus; the germline J gene supplies the remainder. Between the trimmed V and J ends, which lost 9 bases and 0 bases, there was a span of 14 bases. The CDR3 covers 14 residues. Germline assignment: CDR1 SNHLY and CDR2 FYNNEI.

In the case of this clone: The observed sequence ends 3 residues before the CDR3 terminus, with the missing tail filled in from the germline J gene. The chain links TRBV20-1 to TRBJ1-2; tentative D call: TRBD1 (5 bases). The CDR3 loop spans 15 amino acids. Germline-derived CDR1 and CDR2 are DFQATT and SNEGSKA (reference sequence). The CDR3: CSAIGDSGGINDYTF. The DNA read from the CDR3 is TGCAGTGCTATAGGGGATAGCGGGGGGATAAACGAC.

Note on this clone: The CDR3 end lies 3 residues beyond the end of the read and is filled in from the germline J gene. The chain recombines TRBV20-1 with TRBJ2-1, with D perhaps matching TRBD2 (7 bases). The CDR3 is 16 residues long. CDR1 is DFQATT and CDR2 is SNEGSKA in the germline V gene (reference sequence). V lost 3 bases to trimming and J lost 7 bases, with 22 bases between them. CDR3 amino acids: CSARGLVGGGENEQFF. CDR3 DNA, as far as it was read: TGCAGTGCTAGGGGTCTGGTAGGCGGGGGCGAAAATGAG.

As regards this clone: The read falls 3 residues short of the CDR3 end, and the missing part is taken from the germline J gene. The chain employs TRBV30 and TRBJ1-2; 7 bases are a match to TRBD1. The CDR3 spans 11 residues. V gave up 8 bases and J gave up 4 bases; unmatched junction bases: 4. The V gene's germline CDR1 is GTSNPN and CDR2 SVGIG (reference sequence). The CDR3 loop reads CAVQGPYGYTF. The CDR3 DNA, read in part, is TGTGCCGTACAGGGGCCCTATGGC.

A word on this clone: The read ends 3 residues shy of where the CDR3 ends; the end is completed using the germline J gene. The chain carries TRBV7-6 and TRBJ2-3; possibly TRBD2 for D (6 bases). The CDR3 is 16 amino acids. The germline V and J ends were trimmed by 5 bases and 1 base, with 16 bases remaining between them. Germline V gene lookup returns CDR1 SGHVS and CDR2 FNYEAQ. Partial CDR3 DNA: TGTGCCAGCAGCCAACGAGGGGCTAGCGGCACAGATACG. This encodes CASSQRGASGTDT. The full CDR3 protein is CASSQRGASGTDTQYF. Combining the CDR3 with reference TRBV7-6 and TRBJ2-3 gives the whole variable domain GAGVSQSPRYKVTKRGQDVALRCDPISGHVSLYWYRQALGQGPEFLTYFNYEAQQDKSGLPNDRFSAERPEGSISTLTIQRTEQRDSAMYRCASSQRGASGTDTQYFGPGTRLTVL.

With respect to this clone: The read ends 3 residues shy of where the CDR3 ends; the end is completed using the germline J gene. The genes are TRBV5-4 and TRBJ2-6; the D is unclear. Trimming removed 3 bases at V and 0 bases at J, with 10 bases between. Germline V CDR1 and CDR2: SGHNT, YYREEE (reference sequence). The CDR3 contains 16 residues. The CDR3 reads CASSSQHSSGANVLTF. CDR3 DNA (partial): TGTGCCAGCAGCTCCCAACACAGCTCTGGGGCCAACGTC. Together with reference TRBV5-4 and TRBJ2-6, the CDR3 gives the full variable domain: ETGVTQSPTHLIKTRGQQVTLRCSSQSGHNTVSWYQQALGQGPQFIFQYYREEENGRGNFPPRFSGLQFPNYSSELNVNALELDDSALYLCASSSQHSSGANVLTFGAGSRLTVL.

Worth noting for this clone: The read falls 3 residues short of the CDR3 end, and the missing part is taken from the germline J gene. The chain is built from TRBV27 and TRBJ2-3; 7 nucleotides align to TRBD1. This CDR3 region has 17 residues. Germline trimming cut 2 bases from V and 3 bases from J; bases unmatched to any gene: 11. CDR1 MNHEY and CDR2 SMNVEV come from the germline V gene (reference sequence). CDR3 amino acids: CASSLRGGGRGTDTQYF. The sequenced part of the CDR3 DNA is TGTGCCAGCAGTTTAAGAGGGGGCGGAAGAGGTACAGATACG.

As concerns this clone: The read finishes 3 residues shy of the CDR3 end, and the germline J gene is used to complete it. V and J are TRBV5-6 and TRBJ1-1, with D maybe TRBD1 (6 bases). The CDR3 runs 14 residues. The germline V gene encodes CDR1 SGHDT and CDR2 YYEEEE. V lost 4 bases and J lost 0, with 10 bases in between. The DNA read from the CDR3 is TGTGCCAGCAGCCCGGACAGCTTGAACACTGAA. This codes for CASSPDSLNTE. The full-length CDR3 reads as CASSPDSLNTEAFF.

Comments on this clone: The CDR3 end lies 3 residues beyond the end of the read and is filled in from the germline J gene. This chain connects TRBV7-2 to TRBJ1-4, with no clear D. From germline, CDR1 is SGHTA and CDR2 FQGNSA. The CDR3 has 14 amino acids. The chain's CDR3 is CASSSLQSNSPLFF. The CDR3 bases that were read are TGTGCCAGCAGCTCGTTGCAGAGTAATTCACCA.

With regard to this clone: Sequencing ends 3 residues short of the CDR3 end; the germline J gene provides the rest. The V and J genes are TRBV18 and TRBJ2-3, with 7 bases aligning to TRBD2. The CDR3 is made up of 17 amino acids. V shed 6 bases and J 3 bases; nucleotides not matched to a gene: 15. The germline CDR1 and CDR2 sequences are KGHSH and LQKENI. The CDR3 loop is CASSRGTGGGRTDTQYF. The covered CDR3 bases are TGTGCCAGCTCCCGGGGGACGGGAGGTGGCAGGACAGATACG.

A note on this clone: The read is 3 residues too short to cover the CDR3 end, so that end is filled in from the germline J gene. The V call is TRBV29-1, the J call TRBJ1-2; D is ambiguous. CDR3 length: 12 residues. V lost 0 bases and J lost 7, with 9 bases in between. CDR1 SQVTM and CDR2 ANQGSEA come from the germline V gene. CDR3 DNA, as far as it was read: TGCAGCGTTGAAGACACCTTCGGTGGC. It yields the protein CSVEDTFGG. The entire CDR3 is CSVEDTFGGYTF.